This T cell receptor beta chain was sequenced in a study of T cell responses to AZD1222 COVID-19 vaccine. V was shortened by 2 bases and J by 1 base, with 11 bases between the two germline ends. The CDR3 loop spans 15 amino acids. The germline CDR1 and CDR2 sequences are SGHVS and FNYEAQ. Libraries were prepared by immunoSEQ multiplex PCR; TCRdb keeps only in-frame clonotypes and omits some of them. The sample shows about 110,000 clones, roughly 92% of them seen only once. Some second doses came at about 4 weeks and others at about 12 weeks; these were pooled. Study-wide results and caveats: Only a handful of AZD1222 recipients, more than five in all, had baseline seropositivity. Most donors were white British and more were female, and clonal diversity was possibly underestimated. Sampling that yielded the repertoires occurred only after the peak T cell response.

Comment on this clone: As yet, its antigen is unknown.

This chain joins TRBV7-6 and TRBJ1-1, with D unclear. This specimen was peripheral blood, taken 28 days after the second AZD1222 dose. The clonotype was recovered from an adult who received the AZD1222 COVID-19 vaccine. The CDR3 loop is CASSLYRRGNTEAFF. The CDR3 DNA reads as TGTGCCAGCAGCTTATACAGACGGGGGAACACTGAAGCTTTCTTT.